This TCR beta chain was sequenced for a study of cytomegalovirus exposure and HLA in healthy donors (dated by TCRdb to about 2017). For the wider study: The 550 to 750 repertoires of the first cohort and the 95 to 150 validation repertoires were produced on the same platform, according to a later analysis. The study was designed to test whether signatures of past pathogen exposure could be identified by cataloging public T cell receptors. Along with the roughly 710-subject first cohort, a separate validation cohort of roughly 110 different subjects was used. To predict cytomegalovirus infection status, the study combined high-throughput TCR immunosequencing, statistical association of individual TCRs with disease status, and machine learning. Results and caveats for the whole study, not just this receptor: While some public TCRs were present in many individuals, most TCR sequences turned up only very rarely across donors. Three of the identified cytomegalovirus-associated TCR beta chains were confirmed in vitro to be specific for cytomegalovirus antigens. A later analysis had no HLA typing for the validation cohort, so co-occurrence there was scored across all 130 or so repertoires. Of the cluster scores, 90% to 95% were above 0 in a later analysis, which found that TCRs clustered in the first cohort also tended to co-occur in the approximately 120 validation repertoires. The classifier was reported to diagnose cytomegalovirus status with high specificity and sensitivity in both the original and validation cohorts. The study listed approximately 150 TCR beta chains as associated with cytomegalovirus. The authors suggested that the approach could potentially be generalized to other disease states and immunological phenotypes.

As for this clone: Its antigen specificity is not known. One base away there is no much larger clone; base qualities are not given.

Via the germline V gene (reference sequence), CDR1 is GTSNPN and CDR2 SVGIG. From the cysteine through the phenylalanine, the CDR3 covers 13 amino acids. Only CDR3 DNA remains: 39 bases, in frame from the first base. The junction shows trimming of 3 bases on V and 4 bases on J, plus 12 bases between the germline ends. The method behind the library was the immunoSEQ multiplex PCR assay. Under the source paper's analysis protocol: A statistical classification framework was built for diagnosing cytomegalovirus status from the catalog of TCR beta chain sequences. Held by TCRdb, this immuneACCESS table contains in-frame sequences only and omits some clones. Under half of the omission traces to an unresolved V gene where checked; the cause of the rest is unknown. That table is the source of V, J and clone size, and D and trimming were worked out from the DNA. The table for this sample lists about 160,000 clones; roughly 80% of them were counted only once. The ten top clones hold roughly 10% of the sample.

The donors belonged to the validation cohort of around 110 subjects, which was separate from the approximately 700-subject first cohort. Sequenced material: PBMCs. The sequence was obtained from a man under 40 in good health and CMV-seropositive. This receptor chain uses TRBV30 and TRBJ1-1; the D gene is possibly TRBD1, with 5 bases matching. The CDR3 protein is CAWRMGQFTEAFF. The bases read TGTGCCTGGAGAATGGGGCAGTTCACTGAAGCTTTCTTT.